This T cell receptor (beta chain) was obtained from a study of OX40 agonist ivuxolimab in advanced cancers. Overall study: Dose-escalation subjects each had hepatocellular carcinoma, melanoma, renal cell or head and neck cancer. Study-wide findings and caveats: On average, a greater number of expanded clones characterised CD8+ T cells relative to CD4+.

The CDR3 length is 14 residues. V lost 3 bases, J lost 0 bases, and 8 bases lay in between. Germline CDR1 SEHNR, CDR2 FQNEAQ (reference sequence). The assay was immunoSEQ multiplex PCR, and TCRdb's table has in-frame clones only and misses some. This repertoire shows more than 45,000 clones, roughly nine tenths found once; its top ten account for about 12%. With respect to this clone: Its target is unknown.

Autoimmune disease history or systemic immunosuppression led to patients being barred. Sampling of blood occurred at baseline, cycle 4 day 1, and cycle 7 day 1. Sequencing used CD4+ or CD8+ T cells sorted from blood, obtained in a trial of the OX40 agonist ivuxolimab. The gene calls are TRBV7-9 and TRBJ1-2; tentatively, D is TRBD1 (5 bases). The sequence was obtained from an adult with an advanced solid tumor such as melanoma, head and neck, liver or kidney cancer. The CDR3 DNA reads as TGTGCCAGCAGCTTGGGGGGGACTAACTATGGCTACACCTTC. Amino acid sequence: CASSLGGTNYGYTF. The full variable domain, rest sourced from reference TRBV7-9 and TRBJ1-2, is DTGVSQNPRHKITKRGQNVTFRCDPISEHNRLYWYRQTLGQGPEFLTYFQNEAQLEKSRLLSDRFSAERPKGSFSTLEIQRTEQGDSAMYLCASSLGGTNYGYTFGSGTRLTVV.